Each of the 17 T cell receptor beta chains below was sequenced from the same sample in a study of cytomegalovirus exposure and HLA in healthy donors. The PCR made use of 60 Vbeta and 13 Jbeta primers. This table comes from immunoSEQ multiplex PCR, and its TCRdb copy is limited to in-frame clones, with some not included. Among about 94,000 clones listed, 79% were seen once. Sequencing was performed on PBMCs. These receptors were taken from a woman aged 40 to 50 in good health and CMV-seronegative.

The chain uses TRBV27 and TRBJ2-7; 8 bases agree with TRBD1. The trim removed 6 bases at V and 2 bases at J, leaving 9 bases unmatched. Germline V CDR1 and CDR2: MNHEY, SMNVEV (reference sequence). This CDR3 comprises 15 residues. CDR3 coding DNA: TGTGCCAGCAGGGACAGGGTGACTCTTGCCTACGAGCAGTACTTC. Its translation is CASRDRVTLAYEQYF.

The V and J genes are TRBV12-5 and TRBJ2-7; D is ambiguous. This CDR3 comprises 13 residues. CDR1 and CDR2 (germline): LGHNT, FRNRAP. Trimming pared 2 bases from V and 1 base from J, leaving 6 bases between. The CDR3 reads CASGLSGSYEQYF. The CDR3 DNA sequence: TGTGCTAGTGGTTTGTCCGGTTCCTACGAGCAGTACTTC.

V and J are TRBV7-2 and TRBJ2-3; D is undetermined. Trimming cost V 1 base and J 6 bases, with 8 bases left between them. The CDR3 runs 13 residues. CDR1 is SGHTA and CDR2 is FQGNSA in the germline V gene. As DNA, the CDR3 is TGTGCCAGCAGCTTAGAGAGTGAGGATACGCAGTATTTT. Its translation: CASSLESEDTQYF.

This clone was detected a few times. The chain uses TRBV4-2 and TRBJ1-1; no reliable D call. V lost 0 bases and J lost 6, with 14 bases in between. The CDR3 runs 15 residues. Germline V gene lookup returns CDR1 LGHNA and CDR2 YNFKEQ. CDR3 nucleotides: TGTGCCAGCAGCCAAGATTCTTTGCGTTCGGCTGAAGCTTTCTTT. Translation gives CASSQDSLRSAEAFF.

J is TRBJ1-4 and V is TRBV6-1; D is ambiguous. Trimming removed 4 bases from V and 7 bases from J, with 13 bases in between. CDR1 and CDR2 (germline): MNHNS, SASEGT. The CDR3 has 14 residues. The CDR3 spells CASSVNDPSEKLFF. The DNA for the CDR3 is TGTGCCAGCAGTGTTAACGATCCCAGTGAAAAACTGTTTTTT.

This clone was seen a few times. The CDR3 protein is CASSSPPGQSNTEAFF. Written as DNA, the CDR3 is TGTGCCAGCAGCTCACCCCCGGGACAGTCGAACACTGAAGCTTTCTTT. The V call is TRBV5-5, the J call TRBJ1-1; 7 bases align to TRBD1. This CDR3 is built from 16 residues. Germline CDR1 reads SGHKS; CDR2 reads YYEKEE (reference sequence). V was pared by 3 bases and J by 1 base, with 9 bases of the junction left unmatched.

This clone was seen only a few times. The chain employs TRBV4-2 and TRBJ1-6; D is unclear. The V and J ends lost 0 bases and 15 bases respectively, with 9 bases between them. Germline V lookup: CDR1 LGHNA, CDR2 YNFKEQ. The CDR3 sequence is 12 residues long. The CDR3 spells CASSQEGPVLHF. In nucleotides, the CDR3 is TGTGCCAGCAGCCAAGAGGGCCCGGTCCTCCACTTT.

This rearrangement joins TRBV5-1 to TRBJ2-4, with 8 bases that match TRBD2. The ends lost 6 bases at V and 4 bases at J; junction bases unmatched: 6. The CDR3 totals 14 residues. Germline CDR1 and CDR2: SGHRS and YFSETQ. The CDR3 nucleotides are TGCGCCAGCACCGGGACTAGTGGGAAAAACATTCAGTACTTC. Protein sequence: CASTGTSGKNIQYF. Supplemented by reference TRBV5-1 and TRBJ2-4, the full variable domain reads KAGVTQTPRYLIKTRGQQVTLSCSPISGHRSVSWYQQTPGQGLQFLFEYFSETQRNKGNFPGRFSGRQFSNSRSEMNVSTLELGDSALYLCASTGTSGKNIQYFGAGTRLSVL.

The chain recombines TRBV7-3 with TRBJ2-7, with D possibly TRBD2 on 6 matching bases. Germline V lookup: CDR1 SGHTA, CDR2 FQGTGA. This CDR3 spans 15 amino acids. V shed 3 bases and J shed 2 bases, with 14 bases lying between them. In nucleotides, the CDR3 is TGTGCCAGCAGCTTGGGCGCGGGAACAACCTACGAGCAGTACTTC. This encodes CASSLGAGTTYEQYF.

This chain joins TRBV27 and TRBJ2-1; D not certain. The CDR3 is made up of 16 amino acids. V dropped 2 bases and J dropped 0 bases, with 11 bases sitting between them. CDR1 MNHEY and CDR2 SMNVEV come from the germline V gene (reference sequence). CDR3 DNA: TGTGCCAGCAGTTTACAGACGGGTAGCTCCTACAATGAGCAGTTCTTC. It codes for CASSLQTGSSYNEQFF.

The CDR3 here is CASSQGTYTEAFF. The CDR3 nucleotides are TGTGCCAGCAGCCAGGGGACCTACACTGAAGCTTTCTTT. The chain employs TRBV7-2 and TRBJ1-1; maybe TRBD1 (6 bases). Germline CDR1 is SGHTA and CDR2 is FQGNSA. This CDR3 is 13 amino acids long. Between the trimmed V and J ends, which lost 5 bases and 3 bases, there was a span of 10 bases.

The V and J genes are TRBV7-9 and TRBJ1-1; the match to TRBD1 covers 11 bases. Looked up from germline, CDR1 is SEHNR and CDR2 is FQNEAQ (reference sequence). This CDR3 region has 14 residues. Germline trimming cut 6 bases from V and 10 bases from J; bases unmatched to any gene: 10. The CDR3 nucleotides read TGTGCCAGCAGGGGAGGACAGGGGGCTTCGGGAGCTTTCTTT. It is translated as CASRGGQGASGAFF.

CDR3 region: CASSKGQDPKNIQYF. The CDR3 nucleotides are TGTGCCAGCAGCAAGGGACAGGACCCCAAAAACATTCAGTACTTC. This chain links TRBV7-2 with TRBJ2-4, with TRBD1 matching 8 bases. Germline-derived CDR1 and CDR2 are SGHTA and FQGNSA. J was trimmed by 2 bases and V by 5 bases; bases with no gene match: 5. The CDR3 length is 15 residues.

The chain recombines TRBV5-1 with TRBJ2-1; 13 bases fit TRBD2. Germline CDR1 SGHRS, CDR2 YFSETQ. J was trimmed by 3 bases and V by 1 base; bases with no gene match: 7. The length of the CDR3 is 18 residues. The DNA of the CDR3 is TGCGCCAGCAGCTTGACTAGCGGGGGGGCCTGGGACTACAATGAGCAGTTCTTC. Translating gives CASSLTSGGAWDYNEQFF.

V and J are TRBV7-9 and TRBJ1-5, with D possibly TRBD1 on 5 matching bases. The CDR3 has 13 residues. The ends were cut back, 3 bases at V and 7 bases at J, with 10 bases in the middle. Germline V gene lookup returns CDR1 SEHNR and CDR2 FQNEAQ (reference sequence). Here the CDR3 reads CASSFTQGQPQHF. The CDR3 DNA is TGTGCCAGCAGCTTTACCCAGGGACAGCCCCAGCATTTT.

The chain joins TRBV6-1 to TRBJ2-6; perhaps TRBD1 as D (5 bases). Germline lookup yields CDR1 MNHNS and CDR2 SASEGT. This CDR3 has 13 amino acids. V was trimmed by 10 bases and J by 4 bases, leaving 11 bases between them. CDR3 in DNA: TGTGCCACCCAGGGTTCCGGGGCCAACGTCCTGACTTTC. Encoded protein: CATQGSGANVLTF.

V gene TRBV5-6 combines with J gene TRBJ2-3, with unresolved D. The CDR3 spans 12 residues. Germline CDR1 reads SGHDT; CDR2 reads YYEEEE. V gave up 4 bases and J gave up 0 bases, with 3 bases separating them. This CDR3 reads CASSPSTDTQYF. The CDR3 bases are TGTGCCAGCAGCCCTAGCACAGATACGCAGTATTTT.